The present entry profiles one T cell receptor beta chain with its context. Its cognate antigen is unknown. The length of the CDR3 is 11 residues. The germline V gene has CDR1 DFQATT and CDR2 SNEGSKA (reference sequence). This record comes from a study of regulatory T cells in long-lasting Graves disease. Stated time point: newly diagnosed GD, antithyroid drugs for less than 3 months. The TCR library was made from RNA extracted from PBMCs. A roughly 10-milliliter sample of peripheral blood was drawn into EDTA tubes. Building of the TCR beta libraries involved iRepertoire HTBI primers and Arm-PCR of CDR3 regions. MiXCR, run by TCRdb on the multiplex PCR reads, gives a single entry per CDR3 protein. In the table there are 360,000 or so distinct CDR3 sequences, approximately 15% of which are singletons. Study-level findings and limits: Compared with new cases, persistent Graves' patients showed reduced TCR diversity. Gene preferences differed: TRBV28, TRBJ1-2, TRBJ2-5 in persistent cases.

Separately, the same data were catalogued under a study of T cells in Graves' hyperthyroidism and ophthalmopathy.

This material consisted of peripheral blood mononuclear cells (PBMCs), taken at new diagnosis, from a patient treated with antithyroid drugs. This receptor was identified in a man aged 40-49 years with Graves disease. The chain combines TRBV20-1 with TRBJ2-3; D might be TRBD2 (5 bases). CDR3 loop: CSETRADTQYF. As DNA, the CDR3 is TGCAGCGAGACGAGGGCAGATACGCAGTATTTT.